This TCR beta chain was captured in a study of T cells in Graves' hyperthyroidism and ophthalmopathy. CDR3 length equals 15 residues. Germline assignment: CDR1 MNHNS and CDR2 SASEGT. Trimming removed 3 bases at V and 4 bases at J, with 13 bases between. The source material, RNA transcripts, was used to amplify TCR beta CDR3 regions. First-round RT-PCR targeting the TCR CDR3 was performed with the HTBI primer set. TCRdb re-called the multiplex PCR reads through MiXCR, storing one row per CDR3 protein. This table holds under 700,000 distinct CDR3 sequences, roughly 50% found once. Notes on the study in general: Before onset, ophthalmopathy was predicted by the model a median around 6 months earlier.

Stability of Graves' hyperthyroidism was defined as absent ophthalmopathy progression within 18 months. On this clonotype itself: Its specificity is unknown.

This TCR was recovered from a woman aged 18-29 years with Graves' hyperthyroidism. Material for sequencing was peripheral blood or thyroid tissue (not recorded which). The chain uses TRBV6-1 and TRBJ1-5; the D gene is possibly TRBD1 (6 bases). CDR3 sequence (DNA): TGTGCCAGCAGTGAGGCCAGGGGATGGAATCAGCCCCAGCATTTT. Translated: CASSEARGWNQPQHF.